The rows below give T cell receptor beta chains drawn from one sample of a study of T cells after yellow fever vaccination. TCRdb re-derived calls from the 5' RACE reads in MiXCR, one entry per CDR3 protein. Here the sample spans about 340,000 distinct CDR3 sequences, approximately 4.2% being singletons. Sequencing was performed on PBMCs, taken 5 days after the yellow fever booster vaccination. The receptors originated from a man younger than 35 who received the YFV17D yellow fever vaccine. Both conserved end residues are trimmed from each CDR3. Each record gives: CDR3 length, V gene, CDR3 protein.

>12|TRBV11-3
ASSRSVENTEAF
>13|TRBV4-3
ASSQGGGYTDTQY
>15|TRBV6-1
ASSEGSMGAGANVLT
>14|TRBV6-4
ASSEGSFSGANVLT
>14|TRBV6-2/TRBV6-3
ASSTDPRGRNYGYT
>9|TRBV29-1
SVSQGDEQF
>10|TRBV6-4
ASSDSGNGYT
>13|TRBV6-2/TRBV6-3
ASAQAGAGRDTQY
>10|TRBV5-1
ASSGRAEEAF
>13|TRBV16
ASSQLWSNTDTQY
>13|TRBV12-3/TRBV12-4
ASTTPGPKGGIQY
>15|TRBV7-2
ASSLGGLGRGYEKLF
>12|TRBV20-1
SARPNTYTDTQY
>12|TRBV5-4
ASSKVQGAPDAF
>12|TRBV5-6
ASSLEWTAGELF
>12|TRBV7-9
ASQSGTVNQPQH
>12|TRBV7-2
ASSQSRETYGYT
>11|TRBV5-1
ASSASPAAEQF
>12|TRBV7-9
ASSSGLPTGELF
>14|TRBV7-7
ASSPGLAGGPETQY
>10|TRBV27
ASREGNTEAF
>13|TRBV6-2/TRBV6-3
ASSSVGPSYNEQF
>14|TRBV5-1
ASSLGLAGYTDTQY
>13|TRBV5-1
ASSPGQGGTDTQY
>16|TRBV15
ATSSERGLRNTNTEAF
>14|TRBV7-2
ASRARPLTDSYGYT
>10|TRBV12-3/TRBV12-4
ASSFEVETQY
>12|TRBV4-2
ASSPGTELYEQY
>12|TRBV11-3
ASSYLGGSYEQY
>13|TRBV7-6
ASSLVEASGNTIY
>15|TRBV7-9
ASRSSSDRSSTDTQY
>15|TRBV24-1
ATSDPGGSGGQETQY
>16|TRBV4-3
ASSPRSSGRRNTGELF
>11|TRBV19
ASTRSANYGYT
>12|TRBV7-3
ASSAVPGTGELF
>13|TRBV4-2
ASSQVGGNNSPLH
>17|TRBV18
ASSPDWGDNPTLGDTQY